These T cell receptor beta chains were read from a single sample in a study of OX40 agonist ivuxolimab in advanced cancers. The data were produced by immunoSEQ multiplex PCR, yet TCRdb's version contains in-frame clones alone and is incomplete. The table records about 70,000 clones, around 86% of them present only once. The sequencing used CD4+ or CD8+ T cells sorted from blood, collected in a trial of the OX40 agonist ivuxolimab. These receptors all stem from an adult with an advanced solid tumor such as melanoma, head and neck, liver or kidney cancer. Both conserved end residues are part of each CDR3. Fields, in order: J gene, D gene, V gene, clone size, CDR3 protein, CDR3 DNA. A D gene is named only where the DNA matches it firmly. Expanded clones get a size class; other rows say once, few or many, or leave the size out.

TRBJ2-7,TRBD1,TRBV18,NA,CASSPKPGTGVEQYF,TGTGCCAGCTCACCCAAGCCCGGGACAGGGGTCGAGCAGTACTTC
TRBJ2-7,TRBD1,TRBV11-2,NA,CASSLLLQGSAGEQYF,TGTGCCAGCAGCCTCCTACTACAGGGGTCGGCGGGCGAGCAGTACTTC
TRBJ1-1,TRBD1,TRBV11-3,once,CASTPRTGGRTEAFF,TGTGCCAGCACCCCCCGGACAGGGGGAAGGACTGAAGCTTTCTTT
TRBJ1-4,NA,TRBV5-1,NA,CASSLQGLGNEKLFF,TGCGCCAGCAGCTTGCAGGGGCTAGGGAATGAAAAACTGTTTTTT
TRBJ1-5,NA,TRBV6-5,NA,CASSESGGDQPQHF,TGTGCCAGCAGTGAATCTGGGGGCGATCAGCCCCAGCATTTT
TRBJ2-7,NA,TRBV5-5,NA,CASSPQAYSYEQYF,TGTGCCAGCAGCCCCCAGGCCTACTCCTACGAGCAGTACTTC
TRBJ2-2,TRBD1,TRBV2,NA,CASRNRGEVGELFF,TGTGCCAGCAGAAACAGGGGGGAGGTCGGGGAGCTGTTTTTT
TRBJ2-5,NA,TRBV5-1,NA,CASSSQETQYF,TGCGCCAGCAGCTCGCAAGAGACCCAGTACTTC
TRBJ1-1,NA,TRBV6-5,NA,CASSTPRADTEAFF,TGTGCCAGCAGCACCCCGCGCGCAGACACTGAAGCTTTCTTT
TRBJ2-7,TRBD1,TRBV6-6,NA,CASSSPDRWEQYF,TGTGCCAGCAGTTCTCCGGACAGGTGGGAGCAGTACTTC
TRBJ1-4,NA,TRBV11-2,NA,CASSQSRKLFF,TGTGCCAGCAGCCAGAGTCGAAAACTGTTTTTT
TRBJ1-1,NA,TRBV20-1,NA,CSARVQVEAFF,TGCAGTGCTAGAGTCCAAGTGGAAGCTTTCTTT
TRBJ1-5,NA,TRBV25-1,NA,CASSGAEGFNQPQHF,TGTGCCAGCAGCGGGGCAGAAGGTTTCAATCAGCCCCAGCATTTT
TRBJ2-5,TRBD2,TRBV15,NA,CATSRGSGGVETQYF,TGTGCCACCAGCAGAGGTAGCGGGGGTGTAGAGACCCAGTACTTC
TRBJ2-6,TRBD1,TRBV27,NA,CASSPRDRVLSGANVLTF,TGTGCCAGCAGTCCCCGGGACAGGGTCCTCTCTGGGGCCAACGTCCTGACTTTC
TRBJ2-3,NA,TRBV15,NA,CATPGYSTDTQYF,TGTGCCACACCGGGGTATAGCACAGATACGCAGTATTTT
TRBJ1-2,TRBD1,TRBV6-1,few,CASSGQGQNYGYTF,TGTGCCAGCAGTGGACAGGGGCAGAACTATGGCTACACCTTC
TRBJ2-5,NA,TRBV30,NA,CASRYRSPETQYF,TGTGCCTCCCGTTATAGGTCCCCAGAGACCCAGTACTTC
TRBJ2-1,NA,TRBV9,NA,CASSAGPQTSEQFF,TGTGCCAGCAGCGCCGGTCCTCAGACAAGTGAGCAGTTCTTC
TRBJ1-5,NA,TRBV10-2,NA,CASSVGEPREGPQHF,TGCGCCAGCAGTGTAGGGGAGCCGCGGGAAGGGCCCCAGCATTTT
TRBJ1-2,NA,TRBV5-4,NA,CASSPRGGSGYGYTF,TGTGCCAGCAGCCCTCGGGGGGGTTCAGGGTATGGCTACACCTTC
TRBJ2-1,NA,TRBV7-2,NA,CASSLNRAADEQFF,TGTGCCAGCAGCCTAAACAGGGCTGCGGATGAGCAGTTCTTC
TRBJ1-2,TRBD1,TRBV4-3,NA,CASSQVTGLVYGYTF,TGCGCCAGCAGCCAAGTGACAGGGCTGGTATATGGCTACACCTTC
TRBJ2-5,TRBD2,TRBV19,NA,CASSNPLAGGIETQYF,TGTGCCAGTAGTAACCCTCTAGCGGGAGGGATCGAGACCCAGTACTTC
TRBJ2-7,TRBD1,TRBV7-2,NA,CASSIRGGSFDEQYF,TGTGCCAGCAGCATTAGAGGGGGCTCCTTCGACGAGCAGTACTTC
TRBJ2-4,NA,TRBV6-4,NA,CASSAGSLGNIQYF,TGTGCCAGCAGTGCCGGTTCGTTGGGAAACATTCAGTACTTC
TRBJ1-1,NA,TRBV7-8,once,CASATGGFRTEAFF,TGTGCCAGCGCCACAGGAGGGTTTCGAACTGAAGCTTTCTTT
TRBJ2-1,NA,TRBV5-1,NA,CASSLVGDSYNEQFF,TGCGCCAGCAGCTTGGTTGGGGACTCCTACAATGAGCAGTTCTTC
TRBJ1-3,NA,TRBV7-8,NA,CASSLDTNTIYF,TGTGCCAGCAGCTTAGATACCAACACCATATATTTT
TRBJ2-7,NA,TRBV30,once,CAWSRTGTYEQYF,TGTGCCTGGAGTAGAACAGGAACTTACGAGCAGTACTTC
TRBJ1-2,NA,TRBV30,NA,CAWSRREPYGYTF,TGTGCCTGGAGTCGGAGGGAGCCGTATGGCTACACCTTC
TRBJ2-1,NA,TRBV29-1,few,CSVDQVREQFF,TGCAGCGTTGATCAGGTTCGCGAGCAGTTCTTC
TRBJ2-3,NA,TRBV28,NA,CASSPDSDTQYF,TGTGCCAGCAGTCCCGACTCAGATACGCAGTATTTT
TRBJ1-3,NA,TRBV28,NA,CASNRGTSGNTIYF,TGTGCCAGCAATAGGGGGACATCTGGAAACACCATATATTTT
TRBJ1-1,NA,TRBV7-2,once,CASSPPGTVNTEAFF,TGTGCCAGCAGCCCCCCCGGGACGGTGAACACTGAAGCTTTCTTT
TRBJ1-1,TRBD1,TRBV10-2,NA,CASRDRAGRNTEAFF,TGCGCCAGCAGGGACAGGGCGGGGAGGAACACTGAAGCTTTCTTT
TRBJ2-3,TRBD1,TRBV6-1,NA,CASSEPGQGTYTQYF,TGTGCCAGCAGTGAGCCGGGACAGGGCACATATACGCAGTATTTT
TRBJ1-1,NA,TRBV28,NA,CASSVKGTEAFF,TGTGCCAGCAGTGTTAAGGGTACTGAAGCTTTCTTT
TRBJ2-2,TRBD2,TRBV10-3,NA,CAIQAGGWDTGELFF,TGTGCCATCCAAGCGGGAGGGTGGGACACCGGGGAGCTGTTTTTT
TRBJ2-3,TRBD1,TRBV6-5,NA,CASSRWDRNTDTQYF,TGTGCCAGCAGCAGGTGGGACAGGAACACAGATACGCAGTATTTT
TRBJ2-5,NA,TRBV4-3,NA,CASSQGAGGLGETQYF,TGCGCCAGCAGCCAAGGGGCAGGGGGGTTAGGAGAGACCCAGTACTTC
TRBJ1-3,TRBD1,TRBV2,NA,CASSANRGLENTIYF,TGTGCCAGCAGTGCGAACAGGGGGCTGGAAAACACCATATATTTT
TRBJ2-7,NA,TRBV9,NA,CASSVAPNEDYEQYF,TGTGCCAGCAGCGTAGCTCCGAATGAAGATTACGAGCAGTACTTC
TRBJ2-3,TRBD2,TRBV7-9,NA,CASRTSGTTDTQYF,TGTGCCAGCAGGACTAGCGGGACAACAGATACGCAGTATTTT